One T cell receptor beta chain is described in this entry. This sample was included in a study of radiotherapy plus CTLA-4 blockade in lung cancer. Germline CDR1 reads SGHVS; CDR2 reads FQNEAQ. The CDR3 consists of 15 residues. V was shortened by 5 bases and J by 4 bases, with 17 bases between the two germline ends. TCRdb's table, derived via immunoSEQ multiplex PCR, lists solely in-frame clones and lacks some. The sample has 30,000 to 40,000 clones, approximately 70% seen once; the top ten hold under 5%. The sequencing here drew on peripheral blood, taken from a patient treated with radiotherapy plus ipilimumab. The chain carries TRBV7-8 and TRBJ2-5, with D tentatively TRBD2 (5 bases). The TCR was taken from a human donor with non-small cell lung cancer who had stable disease on radiotherapy plus ipilimumab. This chain's CDR3 is CASSPARDRGETQYF. For the CDR3, the DNA is TGTGCCAGCAGCCCCGCGAGGGATAGAGGAGAGACCCAGTACTTC.